One and the same sample provided the 28 T cell receptor beta chains below, sequenced in a study of T cell clonality in common variable immunodeficiency. Profiled with immunoSEQ multiplex PCR; TCRdb holds only in-frame clones, not every one. Captured here are tens of thousands of clones, none seen once; the top ten comprise around 4%. The sequencing input was peripheral blood mononuclear cells. The receptors were sampled from a person aged 18 to 75 in good health.

This clone was seen repeatedly, ten times or more. The read ends 3 residues before the CDR3 terminus; that terminus is restored from the germline J gene. The J gene is TRBJ1-5, the V gene TRBV5-1; 7 bases align to TRBD1. Losses at the gene ends were 3 bases for V and 5 bases for J; bases not matched to a gene: 5. CDR3 length: 14 amino acids. Germline V gene lookup returns CDR1 SGHRS and CDR2 YFSETQ. The CDR3 here is CASSSTGRDQPQHF. CDR3 DNA (partial): TGCGCCAGCAGCTCGACAGGGAGGGATCAGCCC.

This clone has more than one count but fewer than ten. The junction and the germline gene differ at one end; a read error may be behind it. This chain's CDR3 is CASSLEGTYNEQFF. CDR3 DNA, as far as it was read: TGTGCTAGCAGCTTAGAAGGCACCTACAATGAG. The chain employs TRBV7-7 and TRBJ2-1; D not certain. The sequence runs out 3 residues before the end of the CDR3; the remainder is reconstructed from the germline J gene. The CDR3 runs to 14 residues. Per germline, CDR1 SSHAT and CDR2 FNYEAQ (reference sequence).

This clone is labeled medium-sized (0.01 to 0.1%). Read sequence stops 3 residues before the CDR3 end, and the germline J gene provides the missing end. V gene TRBV6-2 or TRBV6-3 combines with J gene TRBJ2-3, with 9 bases identical to TRBD2. Germline-derived CDR1 and CDR2 are MNHEY and SVGEGT. The V and J ends lost 5 bases and 3 bases, in that order; junction bases with no gene match: 6. The CDR3 is 15 residues long. Incomplete CDR3 DNA: TGTGCCAGCAGTGGGCAGGGACTAGCAACAGATACG. Translating gives CASSGQGLATDT. The CDR3, in full, reads CASSGQGLATDTQYF.

This clone was seen many times. The sequenced fragment ends 3 residues before the CDR3 boundary, so the rest is inferred from the germline J gene. This sequence joins TRBV5-5 and TRBJ1-2, with unresolved D. This CDR3 spans 13 amino acids. V was shortened by 0 bases and J by 7 bases, with 10 bases between the two germline ends. Germline V gene data show CDR1 as SGHKS and CDR2 as YYEKEE (reference sequence). Partial CDR3 DNA: TGTGCCAGCAGCTTGGAAGCACCTATTGGC. Its translation is CASSLEAPIG. The entire CDR3 is CASSLEAPIGYTF.

There are a few counts of this clone. The CDR3 is cut off 3 residues early in the read; its end comes from the germline J gene. This chain uses TRBV18 with TRBJ2-3, with D perhaps TRBD1 or TRBD2 (5 bases each). Germline V CDR1 and CDR2: KGHSH, LQKENI. This CDR3 comprises 13 residues. The sequenced CDR3 bases are TGTGCCAGCTCACGAGGGGTGTGGGAGACG. Protein sequence: CASSRGVWET. The entire CDR3 reads CASSRGVWETQYF.

The table lists this clone with many counts. The read ends 3 residues early relative to the CDR3; the germline J gene fills the gap. V and J are TRBV5-1 and TRBJ2-7; 7 bases are a match to TRBD1. With V trimmed by 5 bases and J by 3 bases, 11 bases remained unmatched. There are 15 residues in the CDR3. Germline CDR1 reads SGHRS; CDR2 reads YFSETQ. This CDR3 is CASRGEGQRYYEQYF. CDR3 bases read: TGCGCCAGCAGGGGCGAGGGACAGCGCTACTACGAG.

This clone appeared a few times. Read sequence stops 3 residues before the CDR3 end, and the germline J gene provides the missing end. This sequence joins TRBV18 and TRBJ2-3; 12 bases match TRBD2. Germline V gene lookup returns CDR1 KGHSH and CDR2 LQKENI. CDR3 length: 17 amino acids. CDR3 region: CASSPGWTSGNQETQYF. The sequenced CDR3 bases are TGTGCCAGCTCACCAGGTTGGACTAGCGGGAACCAAGAGACG. Combining the CDR3 with reference TRBV18 and TRBJ2-3 gives the whole variable domain NAGVMQNPRHLVRRRGQEARLRCSPMKGHSHVYWYRQLPEEGLKFMVYLQKENIIDESGMPKERFSAEFPKEGPSILRIQQVVRGDSAAYFCASSPGWTSGNQETQYFGPGTRLTVL.

A word on this clone: The read comes to an end 3 residues before the CDR3 does, leaving the germline J gene to fill in the end. The same CDR3 also results from other DNA sequences found in this sample. The V and J genes are TRBV7-9 and TRBJ1-3, with TRBD1 matching 8 bases. V shed 5 bases and J 7 bases; nucleotides not matched to a gene: 7. This CDR3 contains 14 residues. Germline CDR1 SEHNR, CDR2 FQNEAQ (reference sequence). The CDR3 spells CASSVSGGGNTIYF. The DNA read from the CDR3 is TGTGCCAGCAGCGTCTCAGGGGGCGGGAACACC.

This clone appeared many times. The CDR3 is cut off 3 residues early in the read; its end comes from the germline J gene. The J gene is TRBJ1-4, the V gene TRBV6-1, with a possible D match to TRBD1 (5 bases). V lost 4 bases and J 10 bases, leaving 22 bases between the germline ends. In germline, CDR1 is MNHNS, CDR2 SASEGT. The CDR3 length is 16 residues. The sequenced CDR3 bases are TGTGCCAGCAGTGGATACCTACAGGTAGATTTAGGAAAA. Its translation: CASSGYLQVDLGK. The whole CDR3 protein reads CASSGYLQVDLGKLFF.

This clone was detected ten times or more. The CDR3 end is not reached by the read, which stops 3 residues before it; the germline J gene fills it in. The V gene is TRBV20-1, the J gene TRBJ1-5; TRBD1 matches 8 bases. The CDR3 is made up of 14 amino acids. Trimming at V came to 0 bases and at J to 4 bases, leaving 2 bases not matched to a gene. Germline V gene data show CDR1 as DFQATT and CDR2 as SNEGSKA (reference sequence). CDR3 in amino acids: CSARENRGNQPQHF. The CDR3 bases that were read are TGCAGTGCTAGAGAAAACAGGGGGAATCAGCCC.

This clone was seen a handful of times. Read coverage stops 3 residues before the CDR3 terminus; the germline J gene supplies the remainder. The chain carries TRBV19 and TRBJ2-7, with 10 nucleotides matching TRBD1. CDR1 and CDR2 from the germline V gene are LNHDA and SQIVND (reference sequence). Trimming removed 5 bases from V and 6 bases from J; junction bases left unmatched: 7. The CDR3 sequence is 14 residues long. The CDR3 loop reads CASSPGTGVSEQYF. CDR3 DNA, as far as it was read: TGTGCCAGTAGTCCCGGGACAGGGGTCAGCGAG. Variable domain in full (rest from reference TRBV19 and TRBJ2-7): DGGITQSPKYLFRKEGQNVTLSCEQNLNHDAMYWYRQDPGQGLRLIYYSQIVNDFQKGDIAEGYSVSREKKESFPLTVTSAQKNPTAFYLCASSPGTGVSEQYFGPGTRLTVT.

Concerning this clone itself: The read is 3 residues too short to cover the CDR3 end, so that end is filled in from the germline J gene. The chain joins TRBV20-1 to TRBJ2-1; 7 bases are a match to TRBD1. Germline V gives CDR1 DFQATT, CDR2 SNEGSKA (reference sequence). The CDR3 covers 12 residues. The V and J ends lost 3 bases and 6 bases, in that order; junction bases with no gene match: 2. The CDR3 DNA, read in part, is TGCAGTGCTAGTGACAGGGTCAATGAG. The encoded protein is CSASDRVNE. The entire CDR3 sequence reads CSASDRVNEQFF.

As for this clone: Read sequence stops 3 residues before the CDR3 end, and the germline J gene provides the missing end. The chain employs TRBV2 and TRBJ1-2; perhaps TRBD1 as D (5 bases). Germline V lookup: CDR1 SNHLY, CDR2 FYNNEI. This CDR3 is 15 amino acids long. CDR3: CASRMVREGRRGYTF. Incomplete CDR3 DNA: TGTGCCAGCAGAATGGTCAGGGAAGGGCGTAGAGGC.

This clone was picked up many times. The observed sequence ends 3 residues before the CDR3 terminus, with the missing tail filled in from the germline J gene. The J gene is TRBJ1-5, the V gene TRBV7-2, with D perhaps TRBD1 (6 bases). The ends were cut back, 4 bases at V and 4 bases at J, with 8 bases in the middle. This CDR3 is 13 amino acids long. Per the germline V gene, CDR1 is SGHTA and CDR2 is FQGNSA. The covered CDR3 bases are TGTGCCAGCAGCTCAGACAGGAATCAGCCC. This sequence encodes CASSSDRNQP. The CDR3 in its entirety is CASSSDRNQPQHF.

This clone showed up many times. The CDR3 goes on 3 residues after the read ends, and that part is filled in from the germline J gene. V is TRBV29-1 and J is TRBJ1-2; D is undetermined. Looked up from germline, CDR1 is SQVTM and CDR2 is ANQGSEA. V was trimmed by 6 bases and J by 0 bases, leaving 14 bases between them. This CDR3 contains 14 residues. The covered CDR3 bases are TGCAGCGTCGCCGACACATCAGCTAACTATGGC. It is translated as CSVADTSANYG. The CDR3 reads in full as CSVADTSANYGYTF.

Many counts were recorded for this clone. The read comes to an end 3 residues before the CDR3 does, leaving the germline J gene to fill in the end. This sequence joins TRBV5-1 and TRBJ2-5, with 7 nucleotides matching TRBD2. CDR3 size: 13 residues. V shed 5 bases, J shed 2 bases, and the junction held 3 bases outside the gene matches. Germline V gives CDR1 SGHRS, CDR2 YFSETQ. This CDR3 reads CASRSGEQETQYF. The part of the CDR3 DNA that was read is TGCGCCAGCAGAAGCGGGGAACAAGAGACC.

This clone was seen repeatedly, ten times or more. The sequence runs out 3 residues before the end of the CDR3; the remainder is reconstructed from the germline J gene. The V and J genes are TRBV19 and TRBJ2-7; 9 positions agree with TRBD1. Per germline, CDR1 LNHDA and CDR2 SQIVND (reference sequence). V lost 3 bases and J lost 5; bases outside the gene matches: 5. The CDR3 extends over 14 amino acids. CDR3 protein: CASSIGTGFHEQYF. CDR3 DNA (partial): TGTGCCAGTAGTATCGGGACAGGGTTCCACGAG.

This clone was observed at least ten times. The DNA ends 3 residues before the CDR3 does, and the rest of the CDR3 is filled in from the germline J gene. This chain joins TRBV7-2 and TRBJ1-4, with a weak D call TRBD1 (5 bases). The CDR3 has 14 residues. Per the germline V gene, CDR1 is SGHTA and CDR2 is FQGNSA. CDR3 sequence reads: CASSLQLGGGELFF. The DNA read from the CDR3 is TGTGCCAGCAGCTTACAACTCGGCGGAGGGGAA.

In this sample, this clone turned up many times. The read terminates 3 residues before the CDR3 end, so the remaining end is supplied by the germline J gene. The V and J genes are TRBV28 and TRBJ2-7, with 7 bases fitting TRBD1. The germline CDR1 and CDR2 sequences are MDHEN and SYDVKM. This CDR3 spans 13 amino acids. The V segment lost 6 bases and the J segment 0 bases; nucleotides outside the gene matches: 2. The CDR3 loop is CASSTGASYEQYF. The sequenced CDR3 bases are TGTGCCAGCAGCACAGGGGCCTCCTACGAG.

This clone was counted many times. The CDR3 end lies 3 residues beyond the end of the read and is filled in from the germline J gene. V and J are TRBV7-2 and TRBJ2-5; D is unresolved. Germline V gene data show CDR1 as SGHTA and CDR2 as FQGNSA. The CDR3 has 13 amino acids. Between the trimmed V and J ends, which lost 1 base and 7 bases, there was a span of 10 bases. The DNA read from the CDR3 is TGTGCCAGCAGCTTAGGATATTACGGGACC. It yields the protein CASSLGYYGT. The entire CDR3 is CASSLGYYGTQYF.

A remark on this clone: The read comes to an end 3 residues before the CDR3 does, leaving the germline J gene to fill in the end. The chain employs TRBV10-3 and TRBJ2-7, with TRBD1 matching 10 bases. Per germline, CDR1 ENHRY and CDR2 SYGVKD. The CDR3 is 15 amino acids. Unmatched junction bases numbered 5, after V lost 6 bases and J lost 0 bases. The chain's CDR3 is CAIRETGGSSYEQYF. The covered CDR3 bases are TGTGCCATCAGGGAGACAGGGGGCTCCTCCTACGAG.

This clone was observed many times. The missing CDR3 end, 3 residues past where the read stops, is filled in from the germline J gene. The V and J genes are TRBV14 and TRBJ2-3, with D possibly being TRBD2 (6 bases). CDR3 length equals 14 residues. Germline V gene lookup returns CDR1 SGHDN and CDR2 FVKESK. V shed 2 bases and J shed 1 base, with 7 bases lying between them. The CDR3 reads CASSQWGGTDTQYF. Partial CDR3 DNA: TGTGCCAGCAGCCAATGGGGGGGCACAGATACG.

The table lists this clone with many counts. The CDR3 end is not reached by the read, which stops 3 residues before it; the germline J gene fills it in. The chain links TRBV20-1 to TRBJ2-5; TRBD2 matches at 7 bases. The CDR3 loop spans 14 amino acids. CDR1 and CDR2 (germline): DFQATT, SNEGSKA (reference sequence). J gave up 1 base and V 1 base, and 3 bases lay outside the gene matches. The part of the CDR3 DNA that was read is TGCAGTGCTAGAGGTCCTAGCGGCCAAGAGACC. Its protein product is CSARGPSGQET. The whole CDR3 region reads CSARGPSGQETQYF.

This clone was observed many times. The read ends 3 residues before the CDR3 terminus; that terminus is restored from the germline J gene. V usage is TRBV20-1 and J usage is TRBJ1-5, with a tentative D call TRBD1 (6 bases). Trimming removed 4 bases at V and 5 bases at J, with 12 bases between. The CDR3 runs to 13 residues. Germline lookup yields CDR1 DFQATT and CDR2 SNEGSKA (reference sequence). The CDR3 protein is CSATTDSDQPQHF. The covered CDR3 bases are TGCAGTGCTACCACGGACAGCGATCAGCCC.

This clone has at least ten counts. The read terminates 3 residues before the CDR3 end, so the remaining end is supplied by the germline J gene. This chain connects TRBV6-4 to TRBJ1-2, with D tentatively TRBD1 (5 bases). The CDR3 has 16 amino acids. CDR1 is MRHNA, CDR2 SNTAGT, per germline. Trimming removed 1 base from V and 6 bases from J, with 18 bases in between. The sequenced CDR3 bases are TGTGCCAGCAGTGACTGGTACGGGGGAGATAAGGATGGC. This gives the protein CASSDWYGGDKDG. The full CDR3 protein reads CASSDWYGGDKDGYTF.

This clone was recorded many times. The read ends 3 residues early relative to the CDR3; the germline J gene fills the gap. The chain links TRBV5-1 to TRBJ2-3; TRBD1 agrees at 7 bases. Germline assignment: CDR1 SGHRS and CDR2 YFSETQ. The junction had 8 bases not matched to a gene; V was cut back by 4 bases and J by 0 bases. This CDR3 comprises 16 residues. CDR3 DNA, as far as it was read: TGCGCCAGCAGCACCCGACAGGGATCTAGCACAGATACG. As protein: CASSTRQGSSTDT. The CDR3 in full is CASSTRQGSSTDTQYF.

To note about this clone: From the germline J gene comes the end of the CDR3, since the read stops 3 residues before it. This chain uses TRBV30 with TRBJ2-7; TRBD1 aligns across 9 bases. The CDR3 runs 15 residues. Germline CDR1 reads GTSNPN; CDR2 reads SVGIG (reference sequence). The V gene end was trimmed by 3 bases and the J gene end by 3 bases; junction bases not matched to a gene: 9. The covered CDR3 bases are TGTGCCTGGAGCCGCGGACAGGGGAGGGTCTACGAG. Translation gives CAWSRGQGRVYE. The whole CDR3 protein reads CAWSRGQGRVYEQYF.

The table lists this clone with many counts. Coverage ceases 3 residues before the CDR3 finishes, and the germline J gene fills in the end. The rearrangement uses TRBV20-1 and TRBJ2-7; a weak D match, TRBD1 (5 bases). Germline values: CDR1 DFQATT, CDR2 SNEGSKA (reference sequence). The V and J ends lost 8 bases and 5 bases respectively, with 16 bases between them. CDR3 length: 12 amino acids. CDR3 region: CSQTVESDEQYF. The covered CDR3 bases are TGCAGTCAGACAGTGGAGTCCGACGAG.